The next 9 T cell receptor beta chains were all read from a single sample in a study of T cell responses to AZD1222 COVID-19 vaccine. Sequencing was performed with immunoSEQ multiplex PCR; in TCRdb, only in-frame clones are kept and a portion is missing. This sample carries about 150,000 clones, under 95% of them seen once, and the ten largest clones take just under 2%. Sequenced material: peripheral blood, taken 28 days after the second AZD1222 dose. These receptors came from an adult who received the AZD1222 COVID-19 vaccine.

The chain combines TRBV6-5 with TRBJ1-2; tentative D call: TRBD1 (6 bases). The length of the CDR3 is 14 residues. Germline V gene lookup returns CDR1 MNHEY and CDR2 SVGAGI. V dropped 6 bases and J dropped 3 bases, with 14 bases sitting between them. CDR3 DNA: TGTGCCAGCAGCCTCAATACAGGGTACTATGGCTACACCTTC. Protein product: CASSLNTGYYGYTF.

The chain joins TRBV18 to TRBJ1-2, with D perhaps TRBD1 (5 bases). The CDR3 spans 16 residues. Germline V gives CDR1 KGHSH, CDR2 LQKENI. V lost 2 bases, J lost 0 bases, and 13 bases lay in between. The CDR3, as DNA: TGTGCCAGCTCACCAGGCCAGGGTCTTACTAACTATGGCTACACCTTC. Its translation: CASSPGQGLTNYGYTF.

The rearrangement links TRBV7-2 to TRBJ1-2, with D tentatively TRBD1 (5 bases). Germline V gene lookup returns CDR1 SGHTA and CDR2 FQGNSA. Trimming left V 5 bases short and J 5 bases short, with 15 bases between. This CDR3 has 14 amino acids. The chain's CDR3 is CASSPRWGEYGYTF. The CDR3, as DNA: TGTGCCAGCAGCCCCCGGTGGGGGGAATATGGCTACACCTTC.

The V call is TRBV18, the J call TRBJ1-4; the D gene is possibly TRBD1 (6 bases). Trimming shortened V by 3 bases and J by 5 bases, and 19 bases separated the two germline ends. The germline CDR1 and CDR2 sequences are KGHSH and LQKENI. This CDR3 is 17 amino acids long. CDR3 in DNA: TGTGCCAGCTCACCCTCAAATACAGGGATACTGAATGAAAAACTGTTTTTT. Encoded protein: CASSPSNTGILNEKLFF.

V and J are TRBV7-9 and TRBJ1-2; 7 bases match TRBD1. This CDR3 spans 14 amino acids. The germline V gene encodes CDR1 SEHNR and CDR2 FQNEAQ (reference sequence). Trimming at V came to 3 bases and at J to 4 bases, leaving 5 bases not matched to a gene. CDR3 sequence reads: CASSFKQGTYGYTF. For the CDR3, the DNA is TGTGCCAGCAGCTTTAAACAGGGGACCTATGGCTACACCTTC.

This sequence joins TRBV11-2 and TRBJ1-4; D might be TRBD1 (5 bases). Germline V gives CDR1 SGHAT, CDR2 FQNNGV. The CDR3 contains 18 residues. The V end was cut by 3 bases, the J end by 8 bases, with 25 bases between. The CDR3 protein is CASSLRRQGEQGGEKLFF. In DNA, the CDR3 is TGTGCCAGCAGCTTGCGGCGGCAGGGTGAACAAGGAGGCGAAAAACTGTTTTTT.

DNA for the CDR3: TGTGCCAGCAGCTTTCAGGGGGAAGGCTACACCTTC. It specifies CASSFQGEGYTF. The chain employs TRBV7-9 and TRBJ1-2; TRBD1 matches at 7 bases. V shed 3 bases, J shed 8 bases, and the junction held 3 bases outside the gene matches. This CDR3 is built from 12 residues. CDR1 SEHNR and CDR2 FQNEAQ come from the germline V gene (reference sequence).

The rearrangement links TRBV25-1 to TRBJ1-1; D gene ambiguous. In germline, CDR1 is MGHDK, CDR2 SYGVNS. The V end was cut by 5 bases, the J end by 6 bases, with 10 bases between. The CDR3 spans 12 residues. The CDR3 DNA sequence: TGTGCCAGCAGTAACCTCGGGGCTGAAGCTTTCTTT. It encodes CASSNLGAEAFF.

The chain links TRBV12-3 or TRBV12-4 to TRBJ1-2; D uncertain. V was cut by 6 bases and J by 5 bases, with 10 bases left in between. The length of the CDR3 is 12 residues. This CDR3 reads CASSLLTYGYTF. CDR3 nucleotides: TGTGCCAGCAGCCTTCTGACGTATGGCTACACCTTC.